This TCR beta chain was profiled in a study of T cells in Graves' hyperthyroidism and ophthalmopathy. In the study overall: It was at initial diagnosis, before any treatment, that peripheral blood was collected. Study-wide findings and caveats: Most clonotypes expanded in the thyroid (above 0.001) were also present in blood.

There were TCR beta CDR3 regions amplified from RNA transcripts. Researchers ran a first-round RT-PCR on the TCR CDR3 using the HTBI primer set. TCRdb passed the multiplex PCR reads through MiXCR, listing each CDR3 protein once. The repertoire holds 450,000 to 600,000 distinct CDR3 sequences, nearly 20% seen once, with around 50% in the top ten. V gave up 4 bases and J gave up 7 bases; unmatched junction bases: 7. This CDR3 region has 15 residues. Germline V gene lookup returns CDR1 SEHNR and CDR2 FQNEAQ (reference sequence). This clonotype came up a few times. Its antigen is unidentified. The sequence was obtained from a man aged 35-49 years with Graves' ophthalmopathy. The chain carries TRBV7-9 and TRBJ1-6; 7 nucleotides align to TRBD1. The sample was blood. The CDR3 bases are TGTGCCAGCAGCTCATCGACAGGGCGGAATTCACCCCTCCACTTT. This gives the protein CASSSSTGRNSPLHF.